Listed here are 32 T cell receptor beta chains from one sample, sequenced in a study of PD-L1 blockade in urothelial cancer. The repertoire was sequenced with immunoSEQ multiplex PCR; TCRdb's copy has only in-frame clones and lacks some. The profile covers about 38,000 clones, with around four fifths appearing a single time and over 12% taken by the ten largest. Time point of the sample: pretreatment peripheral blood. The sample in question was PBMCs, obtained around atezolizumab (anti-PD-L1) treatment. The receptors originated from a man older than 75 with urothelial cancer.

The J gene is TRBJ1-1, the V gene TRBV18, with D perhaps matching TRBD1 (5 bases). The CDR3 totals 14 residues. The V end lost 2 bases, the J end lost 1 base, and 8 bases lay between the germline ends. Germline CDR1 KGHSH, CDR2 LQKENI. CDR3 protein: CASSPGTGNTEAFF. The CDR3 DNA follows: TGTGCCAGCTCACCAGGAACAGGGAACACTGAAGCTTTCTTT.

This chain links TRBV4-3 with TRBJ2-5; D is possibly TRBD2 (6 bases). This CDR3 region has 15 residues. Germline CDR1 is LGHNA and CDR2 is YSLEER. Trimming took off 4 bases at V and 2 bases at J, with 14 bases between the two ends. Written as DNA, the CDR3 is TGCGCCAGCAGCCGACACGTGGAGGGGCAAGAGACCCAGTACTTC. Protein sequence: CASSRHVEGQETQYF.

The chain employs TRBV7-9 and TRBJ2-7; D perhaps matches TRBD1 (5 bases). V was clipped by 4 bases and J by 0 bases, with 16 bases between them. The germline gives CDR1 SEHNR, CDR2 FQNEAQ (reference sequence). This CDR3 has 16 amino acids. The CDR3 DNA reads as TGTGCCAGCAGCTCCTCAGGGCAAGCAAGCTCCTACGAGCAGTACTTC. This encodes CASSSSGQASSYEQYF.

This clone was picked up many times. The V call is TRBV6-6, the J call TRBJ1-3, with TRBD1 identical over 10 bases. The V segment lost 2 bases and the J segment 8 bases; nucleotides outside the gene matches: 0. CDR1 is MNHNY and CDR2 is SVGAGI in the germline V gene (reference sequence). The CDR3 is made up of 13 amino acids. The CDR3 spells CASSYGTGDTIYF. The CDR3, as DNA: TGTGCCAGCAGTTACGGGACAGGGGACACCATATATTTT.

This clone showed up just once. The genes are TRBV9 and TRBJ2-2; 9 bases fit TRBD2. Trimming cost V 3 bases and J 2 bases; bases outside gene matches: 5. The germline V gene has CDR1 SGDLS and CDR2 YYNGEE. The CDR3 sequence is 16 residues long. The CDR3 nucleotides are TGTGCCAGCAGCGCCCTAGCGGGACTTAACACCGGGGAGCTGTTTTTT. Translated, it gives CASSALAGLNTGELFF.

The chain has TRBV5-1 and TRBJ2-7; D is possibly TRBD1 (5 bases). V lost 4 bases, J lost 2 bases, and 22 bases lay in between. Per germline, CDR1 SGHRS and CDR2 YFSETQ. This CDR3 region has 17 residues. CDR3 loop: CASSNILRQRIPYEQYF. The CDR3 DNA reads TGCGCCAGCAGCAACATTCTCCGACAGCGCATTCCCTACGAGCAGTACTTC.

The chain employs TRBV10-1 and TRBJ2-7, with 7 bases matching TRBD2. After removal of 0 bases from V and 3 bases from J, the junction contained 5 bases not matched to a gene. CDR1 is WNHNN and CDR2 is SYGVQD in the germline V gene (reference sequence). The CDR3 is made up of 15 amino acids. The CDR3 spells CASSESLGEGYEQYF. The CDR3 nucleotides are TGCGCCAGCAGTGAGTCGCTGGGGGAGGGCTACGAGCAGTACTTC.

The rearrangement joins TRBV11-2 to TRBJ1-5; D unresolved. This CDR3 is 14 amino acids long. Between the trimmed V and J ends, which lost 5 bases and 9 bases, there was a span of 17 bases. The germline V gene encodes CDR1 SGHAT and CDR2 FQNNGV. DNA of the CDR3: TGTGCCAGCAGCCCCGAGCCCTCCGTTGGGCCCCAGCATTTT. This translates into CASSPEPSVGPQHF.

The chain uses TRBV5-4 and TRBJ2-4, with 7 bases matching TRBD1. V gave up 4 bases and J gave up 2 bases; unmatched junction bases: 6. There are 15 residues in the CDR3. Germline CDR1 reads SGHNT; CDR2 reads YYREEE (reference sequence). The CDR3: CASSPTGYSKNIQYF. As DNA, the CDR3 is TGTGCCAGCAGCCCGACAGGGTATTCCAAAAACATTCAGTACTTC.

V usage is TRBV2 and J usage is TRBJ2-7; 7 bases agree with TRBD1. Germline V gene lookup returns CDR1 SNHLY and CDR2 FYNNEI. The CDR3 length is 15 residues. V shed 1 base and J 5 bases; nucleotides not matched to a gene: 8. This chain's CDR3 is CASSEGGQFPDEQYF. Written as DNA, the CDR3 is TGTGCCAGCAGTGAAGGGGGACAGTTCCCCGACGAGCAGTACTTC.

The rearrangement links TRBV5-1 to TRBJ1-6; TRBD1 matches 8 bases. The CDR3 is made up of 17 amino acids. V lost 1 base to trimming and J lost 6 bases; unmatched junction nucleotides: 9. Per the germline V gene, CDR1 is SGHRS and CDR2 is YFSETQ. CDR3 coding DNA: TGCGCCAGCAGCTTGAGTGGACAGGGAGATGGTAATTCACCCCTCCACTTT. Translating it yields CASSLSGQGDGNSPLHF.

The sample holds one count of this clone. V and J are TRBV5-1 and TRBJ2-5; TRBD2 matches 12 bases. The CDR3 is 16 amino acids. The V segment lost 0 bases and the J segment 1 base; nucleotides outside the gene matches: 1. CDR1 is SGHRS, CDR2 YFSETQ, per germline. The CDR3 loop is CASSLGGLAGQETQYF. Here the CDR3 DNA reads TGCGCCAGCAGCTTGGGGGGACTAGCGGGCCAAGAGACCCAGTACTTC.

This chain connects TRBV5-1 to TRBJ2-4, with a possible D match to TRBD1 (5 bases). The CDR3 loop spans 15 amino acids. Between the trimmed V and J ends, which lost 5 bases and 0 bases, there was a span of 12 bases. From germline, CDR1 is SGHRS and CDR2 YFSETQ. CDR3 DNA: TGCGCCAGCAGAGGGGAACCCATAGCCAAAAACATTCAGTACTTC. Encoded protein: CASRGEPIAKNIQYF. The variable domain in full, with the rest retrieved from reference TRBV5-1 and TRBJ2-4, is KAGVTQTPRYLIKTRGQQVTLSCSPISGHRSVSWYQQTPGQGLQFLFEYFSETQRNKGNFPGRFSGRQFSNSRSEMNVSTLELGDSALYLCASRGEPIAKNIQYFGAGTRLSVL.

V usage is TRBV5-1 and J usage is TRBJ2-7; 11 bases line up with TRBD2. This CDR3 contains 15 residues. Looked up from germline, CDR1 is SGHRS and CDR2 is YFSETQ. V trimming: 1 base; J trimming: 6 bases; junction bases outside the gene matches: 6. The CDR3 reads CASSLITSGSGEQYF. The CDR3 DNA follows: TGCGCCAGCAGCTTGATAACTAGCGGGAGCGGCGAGCAGTACTTC.

The V call is TRBV6-1, the J call TRBJ2-1, with D maybe TRBD1 (6 bases). V dropped 5 bases and J dropped 2 bases, with 10 bases sitting between them. The CDR3 consists of 14 residues. From germline, CDR1 is MNHNS and CDR2 SASEGT. Written as DNA, the CDR3 is TGTGCCAGCAGTATCAGGGGCACCTACAATGAGCAGTTCTTC. Protein sequence: CASSIRGTYNEQFF.

The J gene is TRBJ2-7, the V gene TRBV7-2, with a possible D match to TRBD1 (7 bases). There are 13 residues in the CDR3. Trimming removed 1 base from V and 12 bases from J, with 16 bases in between. Germline-derived CDR1 and CDR2 are SGHTA and FQGNSA. The CDR3 coding sequence is TGTGCCAGCAGCTTAGGCGGGACAGCGGACGGGTACTTC. Encoded protein: CASSLGGTADGYF.

By its share, this clone is medium-sized. The gene calls are TRBV7-2 and TRBJ2-7; 7 bases are shared with TRBD1. Germline V gives CDR1 SGHTA, CDR2 FQGNSA. This CDR3 is built from 14 residues. V shed 5 bases and J 4 bases; nucleotides not matched to a gene: 8. The CDR3 sequence: CASSRDRNYYEQYF. For the CDR3, the DNA is TGTGCCAGCAGCCGGGACAGAAACTATTACGAGCAGTACTTC. The full variable domain, with the rest looked up from reference TRBV7-2 and TRBJ2-7, is GAGVSQSPSNKVTEKGKDVELRCDPISGHTALYWYRQSLGQGLEFLIYFQGNSAPDKSGLPSDRFSAERTGGSVSTLTIQRTQQEDSAVYLCASSRDRNYYEQYFGPGTRLTVT.

The CDR3 here is CASSRTGVQETQYF. The DNA for the CDR3 is TGCGCCAGCAGCCGGACAGGGGTTCAAGAGACCCAGTACTTC. The chain carries TRBV4-1 and TRBJ2-5; 9 bases align to TRBD1. The germline V gene has CDR1 MGHRA and CDR2 YSYEKL. J lost 2 bases, V lost 4 bases, and 2 bases had no gene match. The CDR3 loop spans 14 amino acids.

The chain employs TRBV7-2 and TRBJ2-5; D ambiguous. The ends were cut back, 1 base at V and 0 bases at J, with 9 bases in the middle. CDR3 length equals 15 residues. Germline assignment: CDR1 SGHTA and CDR2 FQGNSA. The CDR3 is CASSLGWQDQETQYF. The CDR3 DNA follows: TGTGCCAGCAGCTTAGGGTGGCAGGACCAAGAGACCCAGTACTTC.

The chain combines TRBV19 with TRBJ1-5; D possibly corresponds to TRBD1 (5 bases). Trimming cost V 3 bases and J 5 bases, with 14 bases left between them. Germline lookup yields CDR1 LNHDA and CDR2 SQIVND (reference sequence). The CDR3 is 15 amino acids. The CDR3 bases are TGTGCCAGTAGTATCTTATCACAGGATGATCAGCCCCAGCATTTT. This gives the protein CASSILSQDDQPQHF. Together with reference TRBV19 and TRBJ1-5, the CDR3 gives the full variable domain: DGGITQSPKYLFRKEGQNVTLSCEQNLNHDAMYWYRQDPGQGLRLIYYSQIVNDFQKGDIAEGYSVSREKKESFPLTVTSAQKNPTAFYLCASSILSQDDQPQHFGDGTRLSIL.

The V call is TRBV10-1, the J call TRBJ1-1; unclear D gene. Germline V gene data show CDR1 as WNHNN and CDR2 as SYGVQD (reference sequence). The CDR3 covers 13 residues. V lost 9 bases and J 3 bases, leaving 14 bases between the germline ends. The CDR3 coding sequence is TGCGCCAGTCGGAGGAGGGTGGACACTGAAGCTTTCTTT. Translated: CASRRRVDTEAFF.

CDR3: CASSFRDYEQYF. CDR3 sequence (DNA): TGTGCCAGCAGCTTCCGGGACTACGAGCAGTACTTC. The rearrangement joins TRBV5-5 to TRBJ2-7; D perhaps matches TRBD2 (5 bases). The CDR3 length is 12 residues. CDR1 is SGHKS, CDR2 YYEKEE, per germline (reference sequence). The V gene lost 2 bases and the J gene lost 3 bases, with 6 bases spanning the gap. The whole variable domain, remainder taken from reference TRBV5-5 and TRBJ2-7, is DAGVTQSPTHLIKTRGQQVTLRCSPISGHKSVSWYQQVLGQGPQFIFQYYEKEERGRGNFPDRFSARQFPNYSSELNVNALLLGDSALYLCASSFRDYEQYFGPGTRLTVT.

The chain joins TRBV19 to TRBJ1-2; D is possibly TRBD1 (6 bases). The CDR3 has 13 amino acids. The germline V gene has CDR1 LNHDA and CDR2 SQIVND (reference sequence). Trimming removed 5 bases at V and 4 bases at J, with 11 bases between. CDR3 residues: CASSETGSYGYTF. CDR3 DNA: TGTGCCAGTAGTGAAACAGGGTCCTATGGCTACACCTTC.

This clone has more than one count but fewer than ten. V gene TRBV10-1 combines with J gene TRBJ2-2; possible D gene TRBD2, 6 bases. The germline V gene has CDR1 WNHNN and CDR2 SYGVQD (reference sequence). V was shortened by 2 bases and J by 5 bases, with 15 bases between the two germline ends. CDR3 length: 16 residues. CDR3 bases: TGCGCCAGCAGTGAGCGGGACTTCCGGGGGACCGGGGAGCTGTTTTTT. It encodes CASSERDFRGTGELFF.

The chain has TRBV5-4 and TRBJ2-2, with TRBD1 identical over 7 bases. The CDR3 length is 15 residues. The ends lost 0 bases at V and 6 bases at J; junction bases unmatched: 5. Germline-derived CDR1 and CDR2 are SGHNT and YYREEE (reference sequence). In nucleotides, the CDR3 is TGTGCCAGCAGCTTGGCCAGCCAGGGGGCCGGGGAGCTGTTTTTT. It is translated as CASSLASQGAGELFF.

Only a few counts were recorded for this clone. The chain recombines TRBV7-2 with TRBJ2-3; 8 bases fit TRBD2. This CDR3 has 14 residues. The germline gives CDR1 SGHTA, CDR2 FQGNSA. Trimming took 4 bases from V and 7 from J; bases not matched to a gene: 7. CDR3 sequence: CASSSPGSGNTQYF. Written as DNA, the CDR3 is TGTGCCAGCAGCTCCCCTGGTAGCGGGAATACGCAGTATTTT.

The chain carries TRBV11-2 and TRBJ2-2; weak D call: TRBD1 (5 bases). This CDR3 contains 15 residues. The germline V gene encodes CDR1 SGHAT and CDR2 FQNNGV. The ends were cut back, 6 bases at V and 0 bases at J, with 11 bases in the middle. CDR3: CASSPPGTNTGELFF. Written as DNA, the CDR3 is TGTGCCAGCAGTCCCCCAGGGACGAACACCGGGGAGCTGTTTTTT.

The J gene is TRBJ2-3, the V gene TRBV5-1, with TRBD2 identical over 9 bases. The CDR3 has 16 amino acids. Trimming at V came to 4 bases and at J to 8 bases, leaving 14 bases not matched to a gene. Germline assignment: CDR1 SGHRS and CDR2 YFSETQ. For the CDR3, the DNA is TGCGCCAGCAGCCCAGATCCTAGCGGGAATGAACGTACGCAGTATTTT. Encoded protein: CASSPDPSGNERTQYF.

The CDR3 region is CASSHGGTQYF. The CDR3 nucleotides read TGCGCCAGCAGCCACGGGGGGACCCAGTACTTC. V gene TRBV4-1 combines with J gene TRBJ2-5; TRBD2 might be the D (6 bases). V lost 3 bases and J 7 bases, leaving 6 bases between the germline ends. Germline V CDR1 and CDR2: MGHRA, YSYEKL. There are 11 residues in the CDR3.

About this clone itself: Other DNA sequences in this specimen translate into the identical CDR3. The chain couples TRBV18 to TRBJ2-7; 7 bases line up with TRBD2. Germline values: CDR1 KGHSH, CDR2 LQKENI. The CDR3 contains 14 residues. After removal of 4 bases from V and 6 bases from J, the junction contained 9 bases not matched to a gene. For the CDR3, the DNA is TGTGCCAGCTCACAATCGCCGGGGGGAGGCGAGCAGTACTTC. Residues: CASSQSPGGGEQYF.

The rearrangement uses TRBV19 and TRBJ2-7, with 7 bases lining up with TRBD2. With V trimmed by 4 bases and J by 6 bases, 6 bases remained unmatched. The CDR3 has 13 residues. Germline V gene sequence: CDR1 LNHDA, CDR2 SQIVND (reference sequence). This CDR3 is CASSTGLGREQYF. In nucleotides, the CDR3 is TGTGCCAGTAGTACAGGACTAGGTCGCGAGCAGTACTTC.

The V gene is TRBV2, the J gene TRBJ1-2; weak D call: TRBD1 (6 bases). CDR1 is SNHLY and CDR2 is FYNNEI in the germline V gene. V was cut by 5 bases and J by 3 bases, with 10 bases left in between. The CDR3 is 13 amino acids. The CDR3 region has the DNA TGTGCCAGCAGTTTAAGACAGGACTATGGCTACACCTTC. Translating it yields CASSLRQDYGYTF.